The present entry profiles one T cell receptor (beta chain) with its context. Original data processing: Reference gene primer amplification gave nucleated cell count estimates. The method was immunoSEQ multiplex PCR; TCRdb's version includes in-frame clones alone and lacks a portion of them. That table supplies the V and J calls and clone size; D and trimming were determined from the DNA. The sample has about 390,000 clones, approximately 87% seen once. The source of the sample is a study of blood T cell repertoires in COVID-19. The overall study: Samples taken during acute and convalescent COVID-19 were collected in the United States, Italy and Spain. Nucleic acid was either cDNA or gDNA, and it came from T cells, B-cell-depleted T cells, or PBMCs.

The junction had 8 bases not matched to a gene; V was cut back by 4 bases and J by 10 bases. Germline CDR1 reads MGHRA; CDR2 reads YSYEKL. The CDR3 runs to 14 residues. The sequenced sample consisted of peripheral blood. The sequence came from a woman aged 55-70 years with COVID-19, enrolled during active disease. The V call is TRBV4-1, the J call TRBJ1-5; 9 bases agree with TRBD1. The CDR3 nucleotides read TGCGCCAGCAGCCCTCTGGACAGGGGTGAACCCCAGCATTTT. This codes for CASSPLDRGEPQHF.